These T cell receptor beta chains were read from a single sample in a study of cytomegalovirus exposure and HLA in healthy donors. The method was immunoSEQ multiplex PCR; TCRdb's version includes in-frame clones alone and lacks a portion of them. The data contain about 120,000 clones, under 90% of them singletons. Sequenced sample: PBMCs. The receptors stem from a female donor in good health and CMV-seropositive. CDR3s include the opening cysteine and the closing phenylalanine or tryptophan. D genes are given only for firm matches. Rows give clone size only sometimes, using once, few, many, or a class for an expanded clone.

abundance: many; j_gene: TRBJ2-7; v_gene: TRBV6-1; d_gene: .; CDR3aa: CASSKTLQGSYEQYF; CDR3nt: TGTGCCAGCAGTAAGACCCTTCAGGGCTCCTACGAGCAGTACTTC
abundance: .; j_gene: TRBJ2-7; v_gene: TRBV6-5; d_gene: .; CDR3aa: CASSYSQALREQYF; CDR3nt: TGTGCCAGCAGTTACTCGCAGGCCCTTCGCGAGCAGTACTTC
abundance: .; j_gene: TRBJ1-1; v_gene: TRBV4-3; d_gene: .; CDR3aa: CASSSRTGGYTEAFF; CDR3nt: TGCGCCAGCAGCTCAAGGACGGGGGGATACACTGAAGCTTTCTTT
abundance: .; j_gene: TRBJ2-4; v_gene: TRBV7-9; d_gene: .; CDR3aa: CASSSPKNIQYF; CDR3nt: TGTGCCAGCAGCTCTCCCAAAAACATTCAGTACTTC
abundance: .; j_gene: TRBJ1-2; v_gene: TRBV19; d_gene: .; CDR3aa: CASSPQGNYGYTF; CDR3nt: TGTGCCAGTAGTCCTCAGGGGAACTATGGCTACACCTTC
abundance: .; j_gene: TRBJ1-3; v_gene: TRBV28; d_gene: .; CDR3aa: CASSRDAGGNTIYF; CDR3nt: TGTGCCAGCAGCCGAGACGCGGGTGGAAACACCATATATTTT
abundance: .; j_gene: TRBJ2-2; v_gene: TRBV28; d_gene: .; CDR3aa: CASTSANTGELFF; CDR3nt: TGTGCCAGCACGTCCGCGAACACCGGGGAGCTGTTTTTT
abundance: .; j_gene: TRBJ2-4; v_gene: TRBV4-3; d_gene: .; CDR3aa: CASSQERPERGSKNIQYF; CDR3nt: TGCGCCAGCAGCCAAGAGAGACCCGAAAGAGGGTCCAAAAACATTCAGTACTTC
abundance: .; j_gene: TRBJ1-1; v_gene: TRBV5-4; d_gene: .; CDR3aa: CASSRGGAKPGNTEAFF; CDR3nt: TGTGCCAGCAGCCGAGGGGGGGCTAAACCGGGGAACACTGAAGCTTTCTTT
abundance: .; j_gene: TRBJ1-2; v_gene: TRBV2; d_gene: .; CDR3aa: CASSAQANYGYTF; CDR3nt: TGTGCCAGCAGCGCACAGGCGAACTATGGCTACACCTTC
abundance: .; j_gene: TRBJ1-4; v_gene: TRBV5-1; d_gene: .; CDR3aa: CASSPAPKVEKLFF; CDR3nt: TGCGCCAGCAGCCCCGCCCCTAAAGTGGAAAAACTGTTTTTT
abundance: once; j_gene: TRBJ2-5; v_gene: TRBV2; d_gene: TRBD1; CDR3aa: CASSEGTGVGETQYF; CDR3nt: TGTGCCAGCAGTGAAGGGACAGGGGTAGGGGAGACCCAGTACTTC
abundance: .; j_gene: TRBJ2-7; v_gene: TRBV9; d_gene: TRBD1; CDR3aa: CASSVAGTGFYEQYF; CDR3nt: TGTGCCAGCAGCGTAGCTGGGACAGGGTTCTACGAGCAGTACTTC
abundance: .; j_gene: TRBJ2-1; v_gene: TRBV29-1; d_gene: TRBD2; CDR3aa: CSVDAVAGGPNEQFF; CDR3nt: TGCAGCGTTGATGCAGTGGCGGGGGGGCCGAATGAGCAGTTCTTC
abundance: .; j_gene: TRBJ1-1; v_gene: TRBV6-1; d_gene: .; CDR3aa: CASSENRANTEAFF; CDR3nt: TGTGCCAGCAGTGAAAACAGGGCGAACACTGAAGCTTTCTTT
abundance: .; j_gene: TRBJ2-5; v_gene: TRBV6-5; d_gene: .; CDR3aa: CASSYSPGETQYF; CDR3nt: TGTGCCAGCAGTTACTCCCCCGGTGAGACCCAGTACTTC
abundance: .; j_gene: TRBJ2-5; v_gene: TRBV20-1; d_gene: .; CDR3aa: CSAFPQETQYF; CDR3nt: TGCAGTGCTTTCCCTCAAGAGACCCAGTACTTC
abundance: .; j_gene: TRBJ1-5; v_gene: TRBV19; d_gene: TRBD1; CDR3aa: CASSPQGDQPQHF; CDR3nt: TGTGCCAGTAGTCCGCAGGGGGATCAGCCCCAGCATTTT
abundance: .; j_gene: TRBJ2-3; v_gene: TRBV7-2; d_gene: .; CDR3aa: CASSAPGGGSTDTQYF; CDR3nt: TGTGCCAGCAGCGCCCCAGGAGGGGGCAGCACAGATACGCAGTATTTT
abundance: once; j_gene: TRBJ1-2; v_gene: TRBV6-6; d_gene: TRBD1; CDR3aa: CASSRQGHLNYGYTF; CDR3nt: TGTGCCAGCAGTCGACAGGGCCATCTCAACTATGGCTACACCTTC
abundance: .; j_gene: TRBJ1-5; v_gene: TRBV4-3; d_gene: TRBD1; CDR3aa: CASSQDGGQGQPQHF; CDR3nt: TGCGCCAGCAGCCAAGATGGGGGACAGGGACAGCCCCAGCATTTT
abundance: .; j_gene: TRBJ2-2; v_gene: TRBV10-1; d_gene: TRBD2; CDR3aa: CASSDGQRGFAGELFF; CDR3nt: TGCGCCAGCAGTGATGGCCAGCGGGGGTTCGCCGGGGAGCTGTTTTTT
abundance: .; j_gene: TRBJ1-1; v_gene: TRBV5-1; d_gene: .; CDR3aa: CASSFAAWNTEAFF; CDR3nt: TGCGCCAGCAGCTTTGCGGCCTGGAACACTGAAGCTTTCTTT
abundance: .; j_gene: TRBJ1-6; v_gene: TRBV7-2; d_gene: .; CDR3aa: CASSFTGSSYNSPLHF; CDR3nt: TGTGCCAGCAGCTTTACAGGGAGCTCCTATAATTCACCCCTCCACTTT
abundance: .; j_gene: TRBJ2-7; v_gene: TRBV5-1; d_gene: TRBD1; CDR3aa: CASSLGQGINEQYF; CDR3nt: TGCGCCAGCAGCTTGGGACAGGGGATAAACGAGCAGTACTTC